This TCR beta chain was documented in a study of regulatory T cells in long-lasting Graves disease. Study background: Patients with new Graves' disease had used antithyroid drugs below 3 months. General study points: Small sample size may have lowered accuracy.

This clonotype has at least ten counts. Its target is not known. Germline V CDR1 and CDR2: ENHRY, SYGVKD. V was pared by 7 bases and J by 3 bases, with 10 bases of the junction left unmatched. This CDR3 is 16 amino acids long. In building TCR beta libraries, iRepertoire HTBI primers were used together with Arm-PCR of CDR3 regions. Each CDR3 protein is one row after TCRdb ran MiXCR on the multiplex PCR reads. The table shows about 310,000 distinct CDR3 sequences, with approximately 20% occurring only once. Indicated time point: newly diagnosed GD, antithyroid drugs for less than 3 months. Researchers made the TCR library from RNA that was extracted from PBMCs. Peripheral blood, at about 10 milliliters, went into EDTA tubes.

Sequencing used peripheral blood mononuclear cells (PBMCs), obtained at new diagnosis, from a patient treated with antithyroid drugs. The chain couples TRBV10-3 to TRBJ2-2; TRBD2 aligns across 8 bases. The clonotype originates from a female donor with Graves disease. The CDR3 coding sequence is TGTGCCATCACCGAACTAGCGGCGCGAGACACCGGGGAGCTGTTTTTT. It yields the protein CAITELAARDTGELFF.